The clone carrying this T cell receptor (beta chain) was seen more than once but under ten times. The antigen remains unidentified. The V gene's germline CDR1 is SGHVS and CDR2 FNYEAQ. The CDR3 spans 13 residues. The ends were cut back, 3 bases at V and 4 bases at J, with 6 bases in the middle. The record originates from a study of immune cell composition in non-small cell lung cancer. Notes on the study in general: Squamous carcinomas (approximately 80%) more often had tumour-associated clones >0.5% than adenocarcinomas (around 33%). Smoking pack-years did not significantly correlate with tumour TCR-beta clonality.

Normal lung was sampled as far from the tumour as possible, at least 3 cm. Template was genomic DNA from frozen, unsorted single-cell suspensions. The protocol was immunoSEQ multiplex PCR, while the TCRdb copy is restricted to in-frame clones and leaves out a portion. The sample carries over 5,000 clones, 60% to 85% recorded once. This TCR was sampled from a human donor with non-small cell lung cancer. Material for sequencing was non-adjacent lung tissue. This chain connects TRBV7-6 to TRBJ2-2; TRBD1 might be the D (6 bases). The DNA for the CDR3 is TGTGCCAGCAGCTTGGGGGCCACCGGGGAGCTGTTTTTT. It specifies CASSLGATGELFF.